The next 24 T cell receptor beta chains were all read from a single sample in a study of OX40 agonist ivuxolimab in advanced cancers. Clones were sequenced by immunoSEQ multiplex PCR, and TCRdb holds only the in-frame ones, with some missing. The sample includes under 60,000 clones, 80% to 90% of them seen just once. The sample consisted of CD4+ or CD8+ T cells sorted from blood, taken in a trial of the OX40 agonist ivuxolimab. The receptors were sampled from an adult with an advanced solid tumor such as melanoma, head and neck, liver or kidney cancer.

The chain employs TRBV6-1 and TRBJ2-2; D assignment may be TRBD1 or TRBD2 (5 bases each). There are 14 residues in the CDR3. The germline V gene has CDR1 MNHNS and CDR2 SASEGT. V was trimmed by 4 bases and J by 3 bases, leaving 9 bases between them. This chain's CDR3 is CASSAVGDTGELFF. CDR3 coding DNA: TGTGCCAGCAGTGCTGTGGGGGACACCGGGGAGCTGTTTTTT.

This CDR3 reads CASSPRPTYNEQFF. CDR3 sequence (DNA): TGTGCCAGCAGCCCCCGGCCCACCTACAATGAGCAGTTCTTC. The J gene is TRBJ2-1, the V gene TRBV9; unclear D gene. Trimming removed 4 bases from V and 2 bases from J, with 10 bases in between. The CDR3 loop spans 14 amino acids. CDR1 and CDR2 (germline): SGDLS, YYNGEE.

The chain employs TRBV5-1 and TRBJ2-5; D might be TRBD1 or TRBD2, each matching 5 bases. Germline-derived CDR1 and CDR2 are SGHRS and YFSETQ. The CDR3 has 14 amino acids. V lost 1 base, J lost 5 bases, and 12 bases lay in between. The CDR3 loop reads CASSLFQGGETQYF. The CDR3 DNA sequence: TGCGCCAGCAGCTTGTTTCAGGGCGGGGAGACCCAGTACTTC.

The chain combines TRBV9 with TRBJ2-5, with D possibly being TRBD1 (5 bases). Trimming stripped 2 bases from V and 5 bases from J, with 22 bases between. CDR3 length: 17 amino acids. CDR1 SGDLS and CDR2 YYNGEE come from the germline V gene. CDR3 coding DNA: TGTGCCAGCAGCGTTTTCGCAAGCTTCGACAGAGCGGAGACCCAGTACTTC. Translating it yields CASSVFASFDRAETQYF.

V and J are TRBV4-1 and TRBJ2-7; D possibly corresponds to TRBD2 (5 bases). From germline, CDR1 is MGHRA and CDR2 YSYEKL. This CDR3 contains 15 residues. Trimming stripped 0 bases from V and 2 bases from J, with 11 bases between. In nucleotides, the CDR3 is TGCGCCAGCAGCCAAGACCCGGGAAATCCCTACGAGCAGTACTTC. Its translation is CASSQDPGNPYEQYF.

This clone was seen a handful of times. V gene TRBV6-1 combines with J gene TRBJ1-2; D not certain. CDR3 size: 12 residues. V lost 0 bases to trimming and J lost 6 bases, with 5 bases between them. Germline assignment: CDR1 MNHNS and CDR2 SASEGT. CDR3 sequence reads: CASSEASHGYTF. In DNA, the CDR3 is TGTGCCAGCAGTGAAGCGTCCCATGGCTACACCTTC.

V gene TRBV9 combines with J gene TRBJ1-4; D gene unclear. CDR1 SGDLS and CDR2 YYNGEE come from the germline V gene. The CDR3 extends over 15 amino acids. Trimming shortened V by 0 bases and J by 4 bases, and 10 bases separated the two germline ends. The chain's CDR3 is CASSVEPDFNEKLFF. CDR3 bases: TGTGCCAGCAGCGTAGAGCCAGACTTTAATGAAAAACTGTTTTTT.

The chain carries TRBV19 and TRBJ2-7; TRBD1 is a possible D gene (5 bases). Germline V gene lookup returns CDR1 LNHDA and CDR2 SQIVND (reference sequence). V shed 3 bases and J shed 5 bases, with 5 bases lying between them. This CDR3 comprises 11 residues. For the CDR3, the DNA is TGTGCCAGTAGTATGGGGCACGAGCAGTACTTC. Its protein product is CASSMGHEQYF.

This clone has a single count. The V call is TRBV6-6, the J call TRBJ2-7, with 9 positions matching TRBD1. Germline V CDR1 and CDR2: MNHNY, SVGAGI (reference sequence). V shed 2 bases, J shed 4 bases, and the junction held 6 bases outside the gene matches. This CDR3 spans 15 amino acids. The CDR3: CASSYAGTGTYEQYF. CDR3 DNA sequence: TGTGCCAGCAGTTACGCAGGGACAGGGACTTACGAGCAGTACTTC.

The chain links TRBV19 to TRBJ2-1; D perhaps matches TRBD2 (6 bases). The germline V and J ends were trimmed by 8 bases and 7 bases, with 21 bases remaining between them. CDR1 is LNHDA and CDR2 is SQIVND in the germline V gene (reference sequence). CDR3 length: 15 residues. DNA for the CDR3: TGTGCCAGTTCTCCCCGAGGAGGGCCTCGGAATGAGCAGTTCTTC. Amino acid sequence: CASSPRGGPRNEQFF. Using reference TRBV19 and TRBJ2-1 for the parts outside the CDR3, the full variable domain is DGGITQSPKYLFRKEGQNVTLSCEQNLNHDAMYWYRQDPGQGLRLIYYSQIVNDFQKGDIAEGYSVSREKKESFPLTVTSAQKNPTAFYLCASSPRGGPRNEQFFGPGTRLTVL.

The sample holds one count of this clone. The chain carries TRBV19 and TRBJ2-7; D ambiguous. From germline, CDR1 is LNHDA and CDR2 SQIVND (reference sequence). V was pared by 3 bases and J by 2 bases, with 8 bases between. The CDR3 extends over 13 amino acids. The DNA of the CDR3 is TGTGCCAGTAGTATCCAGTTCGCCTACGAGCAGTACTTC. This codes for CASSIQFAYEQYF.

The chain uses TRBV19 and TRBJ1-5; D uncertain. Germline CDR1 LNHDA, CDR2 SQIVND (reference sequence). V lost 8 bases and J lost 4, with 9 bases in between. The CDR3 consists of 12 residues. The CDR3 sequence: CASRDGNQPQHF. In DNA form, the CDR3 reads TGTGCCAGTCGCGATGGAAATCAGCCCCAGCATTTT.

The J gene is TRBJ2-7, the V gene TRBV7-9; D call uncertain. CDR1 is SEHNR, CDR2 FQNEAQ, per germline (reference sequence). Trimming shortened V by 1 base and J by 0 bases, and 10 bases separated the two germline ends. The CDR3 totals 15 residues. CDR3 nucleotides: TGTGCCAGCAGCTTAGGAATGATTTCCTCCTACGAGCAGTACTTC. Its translation: CASSLGMISSYEQYF.

V is TRBV9 and J is TRBJ2-1; D ambiguous. The CDR3 runs to 16 residues. CDR1 and CDR2 (germline): SGDLS, YYNGEE. The V end was cut by 1 base, the J end by 0 bases, with 11 bases between. The CDR3 here is CASSVPTDSSYNEQFF. In DNA form, the CDR3 reads TGTGCCAGCAGCGTACCGACGGATAGCTCCTACAATGAGCAGTTCTTC.

This clone was seen a few times. The chain links TRBV28 to TRBJ2-5; TRBD2 is a possible D gene (7 bases). Trimming removed 6 bases from V and 2 bases from J, with 10 bases in between. The germline V gene has CDR1 MDHEN and CDR2 SYDVKM. This CDR3 is built from 13 residues. Here the CDR3 DNA reads TGTGCCAGCAGAGGGGGGGCACAAGAGACCCAGTACTTC. Its translation is CASRGGAQETQYF.

This clone has just a few counts. CDR3 sequence reads: CSGTRQGKETQYF. Here the CDR3 DNA reads TGCAGCGGTACGAGGCAGGGAAAAGAGACCCAGTACTTC. The genes are TRBV29-1 and TRBJ2-7, with D perhaps matching TRBD1 (5 bases). The DNA end favors TRBJ2-5, so the J call may be wrong. The germline V gene encodes CDR1 SQVTM and CDR2 ANQGSEA. The length of the CDR3 is 13 residues.

Only one count was recorded for this clone. The chain combines TRBV19 with TRBJ1-2; no definite D call. The CDR3 totals 15 residues. Germline loops: CDR1 LNHDA, CDR2 SQIVND (reference sequence). Trimming cost V 1 base and J 8 bases, with 17 bases left between them. The DNA for the CDR3 is TGTGCCAGTAGTATAGGGACCCAGCTCGGGGAGGGCTACACCTTC. Translated: CASSIGTQLGEGYTF. Using reference TRBV19 and TRBJ1-2 for the parts outside the CDR3, the full variable domain is DGGITQSPKYLFRKEGQNVTLSCEQNLNHDAMYWYRQDPGQGLRLIYYSQIVNDFQKGDIAEGYSVSREKKESFPLTVTSAQKNPTAFYLCASSIGTQLGEGYTFGSGTRLTVV.

The chain links TRBV19 to TRBJ2-7; TRBD2 is a possible D gene (5 bases). Germline-derived CDR1 and CDR2 are LNHDA and SQIVND (reference sequence). The CDR3 contains 14 residues. The V end was cut by 1 base, the J end by 4 bases, with 11 bases between. CDR3 protein: CASSIVFGSYEQYF. The CDR3 bases are TGTGCCAGTAGTATAGTGTTTGGGAGTTACGAGCAGTACTTC.

This clone ranks as large. A junction end diverges from the germline sequence, so it may reflect a read error. In DNA form, the CDR3 reads TGTGCTAGCAGCTTTCCGGGACAGGGGACCCTCAACAATAATCAGCCCCAGCATTTT. Its protein product is CASSFPGQGTLNNNQPQHF. The gene calls are TRBV7-7 and TRBJ1-5, with 10 bases identical to TRBD1. Germline V gene sequence: CDR1 SSHAT, CDR2 FNYEAQ (reference sequence). The CDR3 totals 19 residues.

The chain carries TRBV7-2 and TRBJ1-1, with TRBD1 matching over 9 bases. V shed 5 bases and J 5 bases; nucleotides not matched to a gene: 9. There are 15 residues in the CDR3. Germline CDR1 reads SGHTA; CDR2 reads FQGNSA. CDR3 DNA sequence: TGTGCCAGCAGCCCTGGACAGGGGATGGGAACTGAAGCTTTCTTT. It is translated as CASSPGQGMGTEAFF.

This clone appeared once. The genes are TRBV20-1 and TRBJ2-5, with D possibly being TRBD2 (6 bases). V shed 7 bases and J shed 1 base, with 7 bases lying between them. In germline, CDR1 is DFQATT, CDR2 SNEGSKA (reference sequence). The CDR3 covers 11 residues. The CDR3 is CSVGGQETQYF. The DNA for the CDR3 is TGCAGTGTGGGGGGCCAAGAGACCCAGTACTTC.

Here the CDR3 reads CASSVSRGFTDTQYF. In DNA form, the CDR3 reads TGTGCCAGCAGCGTAAGTCGGGGATTCACAGATACGCAGTATTTT. The chain recombines TRBV9 with TRBJ2-3; possibly TRBD2 for D (5 bases). Germline CDR1 SGDLS, CDR2 YYNGEE. Trimming removed 1 base from V and 2 bases from J, with 11 bases in between. The CDR3 totals 15 residues.

V and J are TRBV6-5 and TRBJ2-1, with no clear D. The germline CDR1 and CDR2 sequences are MNHEY and SVGAGI. Trimming removed 6 bases from V and 8 bases from J, with 11 bases in between. The CDR3 is 12 amino acids. CDR3 nucleotide sequence: TGTGCCAGCAGGTCGCCCTGGGATGAGCAGTTCTTC. Protein sequence: CASRSPWDEQFF.

The J gene is TRBJ1-2, the V gene TRBV28; 8 bases fit TRBD1. This CDR3 has 13 amino acids. The V segment lost 5 bases and the J segment 4 bases; nucleotides outside the gene matches: 3. Germline V lookup: CDR1 MDHEN, CDR2 SYDVKM. The CDR3 sequence is CASSLQGAYGYTF. The CDR3 nucleotides are TGTGCCAGCAGTCTCCAGGGGGCCTATGGCTACACCTTC.